The rows below give T cell receptor beta chains drawn from one sample of a study of shared T cell receptors in the human thymus. The repertoire was sequenced with immunoSEQ multiplex PCR; TCRdb's copy has only in-frame clones and lacks some. The table has hundreds of thousands of clones, around 87% seen once. The same data also contributed to another study, on human thymus T cells.

The sequenced sample consisted of thymocytes. The source of these receptors is a boy less than two years old with a congenital heart defect. Each CDR3 is given with its conserved first and last residue. A D gene is named only where the DNA matches it firmly. The size field is filled for only some rows; it gives once, few, many or a size class.

cdr3_aa,cdr3_nt,clone_size,j_call,v_call,d_call
CAITGGLEGNEQFF,TGTGCCATCACCGGGGGACTAGAAGGCAATGAGCAGTTCTTC,NA,TRBJ2-1,TRBV10-3,TRBD2
CASSDGDRYNEQFF,TGTGCCAGCAGCGACGGGGATAGATACAATGAGCAGTTCTTC,NA,TRBJ2-1,TRBV7-8,NA
CASSQPGQGAITDTQYF,TGCGCCAGCAGCCAACCGGGACAGGGGGCCATCACAGATACGCAGTATTTT,NA,TRBJ2-3,TRBV4-3,TRBD1
CASRSQGSSNQPQHF,TGTGCCAGCAGGTCGCAGGGTTCAAGCAATCAGCCCCAGCATTTT,NA,TRBJ1-5,TRBV6-1,NA
CASSPRGTANTEAFF,TGCGCCAGCAGCCCAAGAGGGACAGCGAACACTGAAGCTTTCTTT,NA,TRBJ1-1,TRBV4-1,TRBD1
CASSPWSSTSRLPQETQYF,TGCGCCAGCAGCCCATGGTCCTCGACTAGCCGCCTCCCACAAGAGACCCAGTACTTC,NA,TRBJ2-5,TRBV4-3,TRBD2
CAWSVQGALGSYEQYF,TGTGCCTGGAGTGTACAGGGCGCACTCGGATCCTACGAGCAGTACTTC,once,TRBJ2-7,TRBV30,NA
CASREDRASNQPQHF,TGTGCCAGCAGGGAGGACAGGGCGAGCAATCAGCCCCAGCATTTT,NA,TRBJ1-5,TRBV27,TRBD1
CASRTRTGRDNEQFF,TGTGCCAGTAGGACCAGGACAGGGAGGGACAATGAGCAGTTCTTC,few,TRBJ2-1,TRBV19,NA
CASSVRREPNTGELFF,TGTGCCAGCAGTGTTCGGCGGGAACCGAACACCGGGGAGCTGTTTTTT,NA,TRBJ2-2,TRBV6-4,NA
CASSQGPGGPTDTQYF,TGCGCCAGCAGCCAAGGCCCAGGGGGGCCCACAGATACGCAGTATTTT,few,TRBJ2-3,TRBV4-3,NA
CASSLGPGELFF,TGTGCCAGCAGCTTGGGGCCCGGGGAGCTGTTTTTT,NA,TRBJ2-2,TRBV7-3,NA
CASSPPTGSNQPQHF,TGTGCCAGCAGTCCCCCGACAGGTTCAAATCAGCCCCAGCATTTT,once,TRBJ1-5,TRBV6-1,NA
CAWDGPRGGTEAFF,TGTGCCTGGGATGGGCCCAGGGGAGGGACTGAAGCTTTCTTT,NA,TRBJ1-1,TRBV30,NA
CASSPLRLRDRGRDSPLHF,TGTGCCAGCTCACCATTACGGCTCCGGGACAGGGGGCGAGATTCACCCCTCCACTTT,NA,TRBJ1-6,TRBV18,TRBD1
CASSFSSGYTF,TGTGCCAGCAGCTTTTCCTCGGGCTACACCTTC,NA,TRBJ1-2,TRBV11-2,NA
CASSGEVSPTDTQYF,TGTGCCAGCAGTGGGGAGGTTAGTCCCACAGATACGCAGTATTTT,NA,TRBJ2-3,TRBV6-4,NA
CAWSAIEGTSGSSYNEQFF,TGTGCCTGGAGTGCCATCGAGGGGACTAGCGGGAGCTCCTACAATGAGCAGTTCTTC,NA,TRBJ2-1,TRBV30,TRBD2
CASGLAWDRVPYEQYF,TGTGCTAGTGGTTTGGCATGGGACAGGGTGCCCTACGAGCAGTACTTC,NA,TRBJ2-7,TRBV12-5,TRBD1
CASRKGAEAFF,TGTGCCAGTCGGAAGGGGGCTGAAGCTTTCTTT,NA,TRBJ1-1,TRBV7-2,NA
CASSLLDRRDYEQYF,TGTGCCAGCAGCCTGTTGGACAGGAGAGACTACGAGCAGTACTTC,NA,TRBJ2-7,TRBV14,TRBD1
CASSLREGDIQYF,TGTGCCAGCAGCTTGCGGGAAGGGGACATTCAGTACTTC,NA,TRBJ2-4,TRBV7-3,NA